This T cell receptor beta chain was recorded in a study of regulatory T cells in long-lasting Graves disease. There are a few counts of this clonotype. Time point meaning: newly diagnosed GD, antithyroid drugs for less than 3 months. There was RNA extracted from PBMCs, and the TCR library was made from it. This CDR3 has 14 residues. The germline CDR1 and CDR2 sequences are KGHDR and SFDVKD. Trimming cost V 4 bases and J 12 bases, with 18 bases left between them. Construction of the TCR beta libraries employed iRepertoire HTBI primers in conjunction with Arm-PCR of CDR3 regions. A single record per CDR3 protein comes from TCRdb applying MiXCR to the multiplex PCR reads. The data show 410,000 or so distinct CDR3 sequences, more than 13% seen once. The same specimen was also included in a second study, on T cells in Graves' hyperthyroidism and ophthalmopathy.

The chain combines TRBV24-1 with TRBJ2-1; possible D gene TRBD1, 6 bases. This TCR derives from a woman aged 25 to 45 with Graves disease. The sample was peripheral blood mononuclear cells (PBMCs), taken at new diagnosis, from a patient treated with antithyroid drugs. In DNA, the CDR3 is TGTGCCACCAGTGAGCCTACTCTCGGACAGATGCAGTTCTTC. Residues: CATSEPTLGQMQFF.